The 5 T cell receptor beta chains below were found in one sample sequenced in a study of blood T cell repertoires in COVID-19. Libraries were prepared by immunoSEQ multiplex PCR; TCRdb keeps only in-frame clonotypes and omits some of them. The sample comprises 150,000 or so clones, 75% to 85% of which are singletons, and 10% to 15% rests with the top ten. Sequencing input: peripheral blood. These receptors were taken from a man in his sixties with active or convalescent COVID-19.

The V gene is TRBV4-3, the J gene TRBJ2-3, with unresolved D. Germline V gives CDR1 LGHNA, CDR2 YSLEER. Trimming shortened V by 0 bases and J by 0 bases, and 7 bases separated the two germline ends. The CDR3 spans 15 residues. The CDR3 sequence is CASSQDPSSTDTQYF. DNA of the CDR3: TGCGCCAGCAGCCAAGACCCCTCTAGCACAGATACGCAGTATTTT.

Points on this clone: Its ends do not fully match the called genes, so a read error is possible. The V gene is TRBV6-1, the J gene TRBJ1-5; possible D gene TRBD1, 5 bases. Looked up from germline, CDR1 is MNHNS and CDR2 is SASEGT. CDR3 size: 14 residues. DNA for the CDR3: TGTGCCAGCAGAGAAGCGGGGCGGCATCAGCCCCAGCATTTT. Translating gives CASREAGRHQPQHF.

The chain recombines TRBV18 with TRBJ1-5; a weak D match, TRBD1 (5 bases). This CDR3 is 15 amino acids long. V was clipped by 3 bases and J by 7 bases, with 16 bases between them. Looked up from germline, CDR1 is KGHSH and CDR2 is LQKENI. The CDR3 nucleotides read TGTGCCAGCTCACCCACAGGTACGGTGGGGCAGCCCCAGCATTTT. It codes for CASSPTGTVGQPQHF.

The CDR3 DNA follows: TGTGCCAGCAGTGAGTCGGCTAGCGGGAGTGTTGATGAGCAGTTCTTC. Translation gives CASSESASGSVDEQFF. J is TRBJ2-1 and V is TRBV2; 10 positions match TRBD2. The CDR3 covers 16 residues. Germline values: CDR1 SNHLY, CDR2 FYNNEI. Trimming at V came to 3 bases and at J to 8 bases, leaving 10 bases not matched to a gene. Drawing the rest from reference TRBV2 and TRBJ2-1, the complete variable domain is EPEVTQTPSHQVTQMGQEVILRCVPISNHLYFYWYRQILGQKVEFLVSFYNNEISEKSEIFDDQFSVERPDGSNFTLKIRSTKLEDSAMYFCASSESASGSVDEQFFGPGTRLTVL.

The rearrangement joins TRBV7-9 to TRBJ2-5; a possible D gene is TRBD1 (6 bases). Trimming pared 4 bases from V and 4 bases from J, leaving 16 bases between. Germline V gene data show CDR1 as SEHNR and CDR2 as FQNEAQ (reference sequence). The CDR3 consists of 15 residues. As DNA, the CDR3 is TGTGCCAGCAGCTCCCGGACAGAAGGCACAGAGACCCAGTACTTC. Translating gives CASSSRTEGTETQYF.